This T cell receptor beta chain was recovered during a study of blood T cells in healthy people across ages. The CDR3 consists of 15 residues. Germline V gene sequence: CDR1 SGHVS, CDR2 FQNEAQ. V shed 7 bases and J shed 4 bases, with 19 bases lying between them. Study observations and caveats: Unsorted PBMCs ruled out conclusive naive versus antigen-experienced comparison. The percentage of naive T cells correlated strongly with TCR beta diversity. TCR beta diversity, measured per million T cells, fell in a roughly linear way with age.

Together with a sample-barcoded 5' primer, a J-beta primer mix was included in a second PCR lasting about 7 to 12 cycles. TCRdb re-derived calls from the 5' RACE reads in MiXCR, one entry per CDR3 protein. The data contain 1.8 million or so distinct CDR3 sequences, about 39% of them singletons. Each donor gave approximately 9.7 milliliters of peripheral blood. Details on this clonotype: The antigen is unknown.

The chain couples TRBV7-8 to TRBJ1-1, with D possibly TRBD1 on 5 matching bases. Sequenced material: blood. The sequence was obtained from a human donor in good health. The CDR3 here is CASIRNQGPGTEAFF. The DNA for the CDR3 is TGTGCCAGCATACGAAACCAGGGACCGGGCACTGAAGCTTTCTTT.